The 27 T cell receptor beta chains presented below share a single source sample, sequenced in a study of T cells in Graves' hyperthyroidism and ophthalmopathy (dated by TCRdb to between 2019 and 2020). Receptor amplification or capture employed multiplex PCR. Sequencing was carried out with an Illumina HiSeq 2000. The TCR beta CDR3 regions were amplified from the RNA transcripts. The first round of RT-PCR for the TCR CDR3 was performed with the HTBI primer set and the Qiagen OneStep RT-PCR kit. Starting from the raw public reads, TCRdb applied fastp trimming at Q25, assembled clones with MiXCR and retained in-frame beta chains. Rows with a matching CDR3 protein are joined into one entry that keeps the most common DNA and genes. For this sample the table gives about 380,000 distinct CDR3 sequences, of which roughly 14% were detected only once. The ten most abundant clones make up 8% to 13% of the sample.

Material: blood. The receptors shown here come from a woman aged 60-75 years with Graves' hyperthyroidism.

The V and J genes are TRBV10-3 and TRBJ1-2, with D tentatively TRBD1 (6 bases). CDR1 ENHRY and CDR2 SYGVKD come from the germline V gene. The CDR3 runs to 14 residues. V was trimmed by 2 bases and J by 1 base, leaving 8 bases between them. This chain's CDR3 is CAISEGQLNYGYTF. The CDR3 DNA reads TGTGCCATCAGTGAGGGACAGCTTAACTATGGCTACACCTTC.

This clonotype has at least ten counts. This rearrangement joins TRBV7-3 to TRBJ2-5, with TRBD2 matching over 8 bases. V dropped 4 bases and J dropped 5; count of bases not matched to a gene: 9. The CDR3 is 15 residues long. CDR1 is SGHTA and CDR2 is FQGTGA in the germline V gene. This CDR3 is CASSYSGMTQETQYF. The CDR3 coding sequence is TGTGCCAGCAGCTATAGCGGGATGACACAGGAGACCCAGTACTTC.

Only a few counts were recorded for this clonotype. The chain links TRBV28 to TRBJ1-3; weak D call: TRBD1 (6 bases). The germline V gene has CDR1 MDHEN and CDR2 SYDVKM. The V end lost 6 bases, the J end lost 0 bases, and 15 bases lay between the germline ends. CDR3 length equals 16 residues. The CDR3: CASSRGDIYSGNTIYF. CDR3 DNA: TGTGCCAGCAGCCGAGGGGACATATACTCTGGAAACACCATATATTTT.

This clonotype was counted ten times or more. The J gene is TRBJ1-4, the V gene TRBV7-9, with 7 bases that match TRBD1. V gave up 3 bases and J gave up 8 bases; unmatched junction bases: 6. The CDR3 has 14 residues. Germline V CDR1 and CDR2: SEHNR, FQNEAQ (reference sequence). The CDR3 bases are TGTGCCAGCAGCTTGGGGACAGTCGGCGAAAAACTGTTTTTT. Translated, it gives CASSLGTVGEKLFF.

This clonotype was picked up many times. The chain links TRBV14 to TRBJ2-7; D not certain. V was clipped by 4 bases and J by 2 bases, with 6 bases between them. Germline V gives CDR1 SGHDN, CDR2 FVKESK. CDR3 length: 12 residues. CDR3 loop: CASSPFPYEQYF. CDR3 bases: TGTGCCAGCAGCCCTTTTCCCTACGAGCAGTACTTC.

In this sample, this clonotype turned up many times. The chain carries TRBV5-1 and TRBJ2-1; 14 nucleotides align to TRBD2. Germline CDR1 reads SGHRS; CDR2 reads YFSETQ. The CDR3 spans 20 residues. V dropped 3 bases and J dropped 0; count of bases not matched to a gene: 11. Written as DNA, the CDR3 is TGCGCCAGCAGCTCAACGGGACTAGCGGGAGCCAAGGGCTCCTACAATGAGCAGTTCTTC. Translating it yields CASSSTGLAGAKGSYNEQFF.

The sample holds many counts of this clonotype. V is TRBV24-1 and J is TRBJ2-2; D not resolved. Germline CDR1 KGHDR, CDR2 SFDVKD. Trimming shortened V by 0 bases and J by 2 bases, and 9 bases separated the two germline ends. This CDR3 spans 16 amino acids. The DNA of the CDR3 is TGTGCCACCAGTGATTTGTTCGCGACCAACACCGGGGAGCTGTTTTTT. Amino acid sequence: CATSDLFATNTGELFF.

This clonotype was detected ten times or more. The rearrangement links TRBV19 to TRBJ1-2, with TRBD1 matching over 7 bases. The CDR3 extends over 15 amino acids. J was trimmed by 5 bases and V by 3 bases; bases with no gene match: 9. From germline, CDR1 is LNHDA and CDR2 SQIVND (reference sequence). CDR3 nucleotide sequence: TGTGCCAGTAGTATTCAGGGGGGAAAGGGTTATGGCTACACCTTC. This gives the protein CASSIQGGKGYGYTF.

V usage is TRBV2 and J usage is TRBJ1-1, with 7 bases matching TRBD1. This CDR3 region has 18 residues. CDR1 is SNHLY, CDR2 FYNNEI, per germline. V dropped 6 bases and J dropped 0; count of bases not matched to a gene: 16. The CDR3, as DNA: TGTGCCAGCAGAGATTGGACAGGCTTAATGGGATTGAACACTGAAGCTTTCTTT. This sequence encodes CASRDWTGLMGLNTEAFF.

With respect to this clonotype: A read error is likely, as this CDR3 ends without the conserved phenylalanine or tryptophan. V usage is TRBV2 and J usage is TRBJ2-1; D is unresolved. V dropped 1 base and J dropped 0 bases, with 7 bases sitting between them. The germline gives CDR1 SNHLY, CDR2 FYNNEI. This CDR3 is 15 amino acids long. The CDR3 protein is CASSEDMSSYNEQFL. For the CDR3, the DNA is TGTGCCAGCAGTGAAGACATGAGCTCCTACAATGAGCAGTTCCTC.

There are many counts of this clonotype. This chain uses TRBV12-3 or TRBV12-4 with TRBJ1-2; 10 bases are a match to TRBD1. This CDR3 is 14 amino acids long. With V trimmed by 6 bases and J by 6 bases, 7 bases remained unmatched. The chain's CDR3 is CASSRQGAVHGYTF. CDR3 nucleotide sequence: TGTGCCAGCAGCCGACAGGGGGCTGTCCATGGCTACACCTTC.

This clonotype appeared many times. The chain joins TRBV12-3 or TRBV12-4 to TRBJ2-7; 8 nucleotides agree with TRBD1. V was pared by 6 bases and J by 5 bases, with 9 bases of the junction left unmatched. The CDR3 extends over 14 amino acids. DNA for the CDR3: TGTGCCAGCAGAGGGACAGGATTAGGAGACGAGCAGTACTTC. This encodes CASRGTGLGDEQYF.

This clonotype was recorded many times. The chain combines TRBV7-3 with TRBJ2-3, with D perhaps matching TRBD1 (5 bases). V was shortened by 1 base and J by 6 bases, with 17 bases between the two germline ends. Germline CDR1 reads SGHTA; CDR2 reads FQGTGA. The CDR3 length is 16 residues. CDR3 loop: CASSLSTGPWSDTQYF. The CDR3, as DNA: TGTGCCAGCAGCTTAAGTACAGGACCTTGGTCGGATACGCAGTATTTT.

In its sample, this clonotype was seen many times. The genes are TRBV29-1 and TRBJ2-7, with D unclear. This CDR3 region has 12 residues. V was trimmed by 0 bases and J by 2 bases, leaving 5 bases between them. Per the germline V gene, CDR1 is SQVTM and CDR2 is ANQGSEA. The CDR3 coding sequence is TGCAGCGTTGAAGAACGGGCCTACGAGCAGTACTTC. Translation gives CSVEERAYEQYF.

This clonotype was recorded at least ten times. The chain links TRBV2 to TRBJ1-1; the match to TRBD1 covers 7 bases. J gave up 0 bases and V 6 bases, and 1 base lay outside the gene matches. The CDR3 length is 13 residues. Germline V gives CDR1 SNHLY, CDR2 FYNNEI. The CDR3 DNA reads TGTGCCAGCAGACAGGGGTTGAACACTGAAGCTTTCTTT. This encodes CASRQGLNTEAFF. The variable domain in full, completed from reference TRBV2 and TRBJ1-1, reads EPEVTQTPSHQVTQMGQEVILRCVPISNHLYFYWYRQILGQKVEFLVSFYNNEISEKSEIFDDQFSVERPDGSNFTLKIRSTKLEDSAMYFCASRQGLNTEAFFGQGTRLTVV.

The table lists this clonotype with many counts. The gene calls are TRBV28 and TRBJ1-2; D possibly corresponds to TRBD1 (6 bases). Germline-derived CDR1 and CDR2 are MDHEN and SYDVKM. V was trimmed by 6 bases and J by 5 bases, leaving 16 bases between them. This CDR3 region has 14 residues. The CDR3 reads CASSSGQARYGYTF. The DNA of the CDR3 is TGTGCCAGCAGCTCGGGACAAGCGAGGTATGGCTACACCTTC.

The chain is built from TRBV7-9 and TRBJ2-3, with 7 bases fitting TRBD1. The CDR3 loop spans 14 amino acids. Trimming took 4 bases from V and 4 from J; bases not matched to a gene: 5. Looked up from germline, CDR1 is SEHNR and CDR2 is FQNEAQ (reference sequence). Here the CDR3 DNA reads TGTGCCAGCAGCTACAGGGGTGTGGCAGATACGCAGTATTTT. It encodes CASSYRGVADTQYF.

This clonotype was found many times. The CDR3 DNA reads TGTGCCAGCAGTGTCGGTATCGGAGAAAAGACCCAGTACTTC. It codes for CASSVGIGEKTQYF. The chain uses TRBV2 and TRBJ2-5, with D hard to call. Germline loops: CDR1 SNHLY, CDR2 FYNNEI. The V gene lost 4 bases and the J gene lost 6 bases, with 15 bases spanning the gap. The CDR3 is 14 amino acids.

Many counts were recorded for this clonotype. The chain recombines TRBV30 with TRBJ1-1; 7 bases map to TRBD1. Per germline, CDR1 GTSNPN and CDR2 SVGIG (reference sequence). The V gene end was trimmed by 4 bases and the J gene end by 1 base; junction bases not matched to a gene: 6. The CDR3 is 14 residues long. This CDR3 is CAWIADRQNTEAFF. The CDR3 nucleotides are TGTGCCTGGATCGCGGACAGGCAGAACACTGAAGCTTTCTTT.

This clonotype was seen many times. The chain has TRBV7-3 and TRBJ2-4; the match to TRBD1 covers 11 bases. The CDR3 length is 15 residues. The trim removed 5 bases at V and 6 bases at J, leaving 6 bases unmatched. From germline, CDR1 is SGHTA and CDR2 FQGTGA. CDR3 DNA: TGTGCCAGCAGCCCCGGGACAGGGGGGAGAAACATTCAGTACTTC. Translation gives CASSPGTGGRNIQYF.

This clonotype has a handful of counts. The V and J genes are TRBV5-1 and TRBJ2-2, with 7 bases fitting TRBD1. Germline V gene data show CDR1 as SGHRS and CDR2 as YFSETQ. The CDR3 extends over 13 amino acids. V trimming: 7 bases; J trimming: 6 bases; junction bases outside the gene matches: 6. Here the CDR3 DNA reads TGCGCCAGCCGGGACAGTCGCGCCGGGGAGCTGTTTTTT. Amino acid sequence: CASRDSRAGELFF.

This clonotype was counted many times. This chain joins TRBV13 and TRBJ2-7; the match to TRBD1 covers 12 bases. The germline V gene encodes CDR1 PRHDT and CDR2 FYEKMQ (reference sequence). The junction had 8 bases not matched to a gene; V was cut back by 8 bases and J by 3 bases. The CDR3 has 15 amino acids. The CDR3 loop reads CASLERDRGLYEQYF. The CDR3 region has the DNA TGTGCCAGCTTAGAACGGGACAGGGGGCTCTACGAGCAGTACTTC.

This clonotype was detected many times. CDR3 loop: CSARATGMNGYTF. The CDR3 nucleotides are TGCAGTGCTAGAGCGACAGGGATGAATGGCTACACCTTC. This rearrangement joins TRBV20-1 to TRBJ1-2; 7 nucleotides match TRBD1. This CDR3 contains 13 residues. V gave up 1 base and J gave up 6 bases; unmatched junction bases: 5. Germline CDR1 DFQATT, CDR2 SNEGSKA (reference sequence).

This clonotype was seen repeatedly, ten times or more. V usage is TRBV7-2 and J usage is TRBJ2-1, with D perhaps assigned TRBD1 or TRBD2 (5 bases each). The CDR3 totals 14 residues. Germline V gives CDR1 SGHTA, CDR2 FQGNSA. Trimming took 1 base from V and 12 from J, leaving 16 bases between them. In DNA form, the CDR3 reads TGTGCCAGCAGCTTAGTCTTCGGCACCGGGGCGCAGTTCTTC. This encodes CASSLVFGTGAQFF. Based on the CDR3 plus reference TRBV7-2 and TRBJ2-1, the full variable domain is GAGVSQSPSNKVTEKGKDVELRCDPISGHTALYWYRQSLGQGLEFLIYFQGNSAPDKSGLPSDRFSAERTGGSVSTLTIQRTQQEDSAVYLCASSLVFGTGAQFFGPGTRLTVL.

Comment on this clonotype: This clone may be a read error of a much larger clone one base away. The V and J genes are TRBV29-1 and TRBJ2-1, with no clear D. The CDR3 contains 14 residues. Trimming stripped 3 bases from V and 2 bases from J, with 11 bases between. In germline, CDR1 is SQVTM, CDR2 ANQGSEA. The CDR3, as DNA: TGCAGCGTTGACGATGGAAGCCCCTACAATGAGCAGTTCTTC. The encoded protein is CSVDDGSPYNEQFF.

There are many counts of this clonotype. V usage is TRBV3-1 and J usage is TRBJ2-5, with TRBD2 as a possible D gene (6 bases). With 3 bases removed from V and 2 bases from J, the gap between germline ends came to 10 bases. The CDR3 has 14 amino acids. In germline, CDR1 is LGHDT, CDR2 YNNKEL (reference sequence). The CDR3 nucleotides are TGTGCCAGCAGCCAGCGGGACGTTCAAGAGACCCAGTACTTC. It encodes CASSQRDVQETQYF.

There are many counts of this clonotype. This chain links TRBV2 with TRBJ2-7; D call uncertain. Between the trimmed V and J ends, which lost 7 bases and 0 bases, there was a span of 13 bases. In germline, CDR1 is SNHLY, CDR2 FYNNEI. The CDR3 is 14 residues long. CDR3 region: CASTLDRSSYEQYF. Written as DNA, the CDR3 is TGTGCCAGCACGCTAGATAGGTCCTCCTACGAGCAGTACTTC.